This T cell receptor (beta chain) was captured by sequencing in a study of blood T cell repertoires in COVID-19. V was trimmed by 3 bases and J by 4 bases, leaving 24 bases between them. CDR1 GTSNPN and CDR2 SVGIG come from the germline V gene (reference sequence). This CDR3 comprises 17 residues. Study processing details: By means of reference gene primer amplification, nucleated cell counts were estimated. Produced via immunoSEQ multiplex PCR; TCRdb's table is partial and in-frame only. That table furnishes V, J and clone size, whereas the DNA furnished D and trimming. The repertoire holds about 140,000 clones, with under 90% as singletons.

This chain connects TRBV30 to TRBJ1-2; D is possibly TRBD1 (6 bases). The sequence was obtained from a woman aged 60-75 years with active or convalescent COVID-19. Input material: peripheral blood. CDR3 loop: CAWSGHRDILMVYGYTF. CDR3 DNA sequence: TGTGCCTGGAGCGGGCACAGGGATATTTTAATGGTCTATGGCTACACCTTC.